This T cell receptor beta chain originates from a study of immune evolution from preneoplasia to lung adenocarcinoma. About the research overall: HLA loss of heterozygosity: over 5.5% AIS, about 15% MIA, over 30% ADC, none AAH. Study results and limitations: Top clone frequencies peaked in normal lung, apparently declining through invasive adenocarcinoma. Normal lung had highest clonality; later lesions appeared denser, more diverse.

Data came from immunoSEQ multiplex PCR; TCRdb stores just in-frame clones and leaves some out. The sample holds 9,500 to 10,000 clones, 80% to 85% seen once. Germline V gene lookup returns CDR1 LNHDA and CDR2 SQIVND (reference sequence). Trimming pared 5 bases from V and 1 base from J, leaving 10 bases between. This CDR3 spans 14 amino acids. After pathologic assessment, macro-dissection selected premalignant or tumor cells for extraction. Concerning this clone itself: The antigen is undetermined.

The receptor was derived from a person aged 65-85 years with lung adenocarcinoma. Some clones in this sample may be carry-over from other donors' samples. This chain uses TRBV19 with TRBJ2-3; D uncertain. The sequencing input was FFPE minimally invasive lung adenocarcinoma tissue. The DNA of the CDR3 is TGTGCCAGTAGTCCCAAGCTGGGCACAGATACGCAGTATTTT. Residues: CASSPKLGTDTQYF.